A selection of T cell receptor beta chains follows, all from one sample in a study of CD8 T cells in Susac syndrome. TCRdb re-called the immunoSEQ multiplex PCR reads through MiXCR, storing one row per CDR3 protein. The data contain some 50,000 distinct CDR3 sequences, roughly 94% of them singletons. Sequences were obtained from CD8+ T cells from PBMCs. Receptor source: a human donor with Susac syndrome. Both conserved end residues are part of each CDR3. The D gene is left open where the match is weak. Some rows have no size entry. The others give once, few or many, or a class for an expanded clone.

abundance	d_gene	j_gene	v_gene	CDR3nt	CDR3aa
-	-	TRBJ2-3	TRBV9	TGTGCCAGCAGCGTAGGGGGATCAGATACGCAGTATTTT	CASSVGGSDTQYF
-	TRBD1	TRBJ1-2	TRBV4-1	TGCGCCAGCAGCCAAGGATTGACAGGGGTTAACACCTTC	CASSQGLTGVNTF
-	-	TRBJ2-7	TRBV27	TGTGCCAGCAGTTTATCAGGGGGCTACGAGCAGTACTTC	CASSLSGGYEQYF
once	-	TRBJ2-7	TRBV19	TGTGCCAGTAACCTCGCCCCCTCCTACGAGCAGTACTTC	CASNLAPSYEQYF
-	TRBD1	TRBJ1-2	TRBV7-8	TGTGCCAGCAGCTTAGACAGGGGAACTAACTATGGCTACACCTTC	CASSLDRGTNYGYTF
-	-	TRBJ1-2	TRBV5-6	TGTGCCAGCAGCTTTTTGGCGTCGGGCTACACCTTC	CASSFLASGYTF
-	-	TRBJ1-2	TRBV2	TGTGCCAGCAGTGGGCAGGCCAACTATGGCTACACCTTC	CASSGQANYGYTF
-	-	TRBJ2-1	TRBV7-7	TGTGCTAGCAGCTCGGCCACCTACAATGAGCAGTTCTTC	CASSSATYNEQFF
-	-	TRBJ2-7	TRBV7-9	TGTGCCAGCAGCCCCCTACAACCCGAGCAGTACTTC	CASSPLQPEQYF
once	-	TRBJ1-5	TRBV23-1	TGCGCCAGCAGTCAAAGGCGGTGGGGTGAGAGTCAGCCCCAGCATTTT	CASSQRRWGESQPQHF
-	TRBD2	TRBJ2-1	TRBV2	TGTGCCAGCAGTGAACGTAGCGGGGGGGCCAGCAATGAGCAGTTCTTC	CASSERSGGASNEQFF
-	-	TRBJ2-5	TRBV7-8	TGTGCCAGCAGCCGAACGGGGGAACCACAAGAGACCCAGTACTTC	CASSRTGEPQETQYF
once	TRBD1	TRBJ1-1	TRBV28	TGTGCCAGCAGACCAGGGGGTGAAACTGAAGCTCTCTTT	CASRPGGETEALF
-	-	TRBJ1-2	TRBV19	TGTGCCAGTACCTGGGTGGGTATTCAACCCTATGGCTACACCTTC	CASTWVGIQPYGYTF
-	-	TRBJ1-1	TRBV7-2	TGTGCCAGCAGCTTAGTGGGGGCGAACACTGAAGCTTTCTTT	CASSLVGANTEAFF
-	-	TRBJ2-3	TRBV7-6	TGTGCCAGCACCCTAGGGTGGGGGACCACAGATACGCAGTATTTT	CASTLGWGTTDTQYF
-	-	TRBJ2-3	TRBV30	TGTGCCTGGAGTGTAGCCGGGATAGATACGCAGTATTTT	CAWSVAGIDTQYF
-	-	TRBJ1-1	TRBV29-1	TGCAGCCACTTTCCGAGACCGGGAGATATGAACACTGAAGCTTTCTTT	CSHFPRPGDMNTEAFF
-	-	TRBJ1-3	TRBV3-1	TGTGCCAGCAGCCAAGGAAAGGGGCGAGCTGGAAACACCATATATTTT	CASSQGKGRAGNTIYF
-	-	TRBJ2-3	TRBV20-1	TGCAGTGCTAAACAAGATACGCAGTATTTT	CSAKQDTQYF
-	TRBD2	TRBJ2-1	TRBV13	TGTGCCAGCACCCTCGGCGGGGGGGCCGGTGAGCAGTTCTTC	CASTLGGGAGEQFF
-	-	TRBJ1-2	TRBV9	TGTGCCAGCAGCGTAGCAACGGGTGCTGGCTACACCTTC	CASSVATGAGYTF
-	-	TRBJ1-2	TRBV28	TGTGCCAGCAGTTCCCCCGGTATCCATGGCTACACCTTC	CASSSPGIHGYTF
-	-	TRBJ1-2	TRBV20-1	TGCAGTGCTAGAGTTAGGGGGGATGGCTACACCTTC	CSARVRGDGYTF
-	-	TRBJ1-6	TRBV20-1	TGCAGTGCTAGAGATTTTACTAGCTCCTATAATTCACCCCTCCACTTT	CSARDFTSSYNSPLHF
once	TRBD2	TRBJ2-1	TRBV11-2	TGTGCCAGCAGCCCTCTGGGGGGGGGAGGCAATGAGCAGTTCTTC	CASSPLGGGGNEQFF
-	-	TRBJ2-4	TRBV13	TGTGCCAGCAGCGCCACAATAGCCAAAAACATTCAGTACTTC	CASSATIAKNIQYF
-	TRBD1	TRBJ2-7	TRBV5-1	TGCGCCAGCAGCGAGGACAGGACCTACGAGCAGTACTTC	CASSEDRTYEQYF
-	-	TRBJ2-5	TRBV6-5	TGTGCCAGCAGCAATTACAAGAAGACCCAGTACTTC	CASSNYKKTQYF
-	-	TRBJ1-2	TRBV6-5	TGTGCCAGCAGTTATACAGTCTACTACACCTTC	CASSYTVYYTF
-	-	TRBJ2-1	TRBV20-1	TGCAGTGCTGATGCCGCAGAGGGGGGCAATGAGCAGTTCTTC	CSADAAEGGNEQFF
-	-	TRBJ1-1	TRBV4-1	TGCGCCAGCACCCAAACGGGCAGATCGAGCACTGAAGCTTTCTTT	CASTQTGRSSTEAFF
-	-	TRBJ1-5	TRBV7-8	TGTGCCAGCAGCTTAGAGGGCCGGATTAGCAATCAGCCCCAGCATTTT	CASSLEGRISNQPQHF
-	-	TRBJ1-2	TRBV10-3	TGTGCCATCAGGGGGACCTATGGCTACACCTTC	CAIRGTYGYTF
-	TRBD2	TRBJ2-5	TRBV20-1	TGCAGTGCTACGGGACTAGCGGGAATAACCCAAGAGACCCAGTACTTC	CSATGLAGITQETQYF
-	-	TRBJ2-7	TRBV3-1	TGTGCCAGCAGCCAATCACAGGGCACCTACGAGCAGTACTTC	CASSQSQGTYEQYF
-	-	TRBJ2-4	TRBV4-1	TGCGCCAGCAGCCAAGGATCAACCGGGACAAGAAAGGCCAAAAACATTCAGTACTTC	CASSQGSTGTRKAKNIQYF
-	-	TRBJ2-1	TRBV9	TGTGCCAGCAGCGTAGACGTGGGGAATGAGCAGTTCTTC	CASSVDVGNEQFF
-	TRBD1	TRBJ2-3	TRBV28	TGTGCCAGCAGTCAACAGGGGGGTGGCACAGATACGCAGTATTTT	CASSQQGGGTDTQYF